This is a list of T cell receptor beta chains from one sample in a study of T cell changes during pregnancy in multiple sclerosis. Repertoires were generated with immunoSEQ multiplex PCR, while TCRdb's copy carries only in-frame clones and drops some. In the table there are about 74,000 clones, roughly nine tenths of which are singletons. The source was peripheral blood, collected before pregnancy. All receptors derive from a female donor with multiple sclerosis, enrolled in a pregnancy study. The CDR3 runs from the conserved cysteine through the conserved F or W. D genes are given only for firm matches. Size values are once, few and many counts, or a class for expanded clones, and some rows have none.

>TRBJ1-1|few|TRBV11-3|NA
CASTKRGGNTEAFF
TGTGCCAGCACCAAACGGGGGGGAAACACTGAAGCTTTCTTT
>TRBJ1-2|NA|TRBV27|NA
CASSLFLGRGLSGYTF
TGTGCCAGCAGTTTATTCTTGGGGCGGGGGCTAAGTGGCTACACCTTC
>TRBJ2-7|NA|TRBV6-1|NA
CASRGAIYEQYF
TGTGCCAGCAGGGGCGCGATTTACGAGCAGTACTTC
>TRBJ1-3|NA|TRBV9|NA
CASSGGGRNSGNTIYF
TGTGCCAGCAGCGGGGGGGGGCGGAACTCTGGAAACACCATATATTTT
>TRBJ2-1|NA|TRBV7-9|TRBD2
CASSLLTSGLYNEQFF
TGTGCCAGCAGCTTATTGACTAGCGGGCTCTACAATGAGCAGTTCTTC
>TRBJ1-1|NA|TRBV7-9|NA
CASSFGPGDTEAFF
TGTGCCAGCAGCTTTGGTCCGGGGGACACTGAAGCTTTCTTT
>TRBJ2-6|few|TRBV25-1|TRBD2
CASSPRGDSGANVLTF
TGTGCCAGCAGTCCCCGGGGGGACTCTGGGGCCAACGTCCTGACTTTC
>TRBJ2-7|NA|TRBV27|TRBD1
CASNPGQGAYEQYF
TGTGCCAGCAATCCGGGACAGGGCGCCTACGAGCAGTACTTC
>TRBJ2-5|NA|TRBV7-2|TRBD2
CASSSGLAGPETQYF
TGTGCCAGCAGCTCGGGACTAGCGGGGCCAGAGACCCAGTACTTC
>TRBJ1-5|NA|TRBV2|TRBD1
CAGTGQGDQPQHF
TGTGCCGGCACGGGACAGGGGGATCAGCCCCAGCATTTT
>TRBJ2-3|NA|TRBV6-5|TRBD1
CASSYEGQGTDTQYF
TGTGCCAGCAGTTACGAGGGACAGGGCACAGATACGCAGTATTTT
>TRBJ2-7|NA|TRBV6-6|TRBD1
CASSYTTQGAAYEQYF
TGTGCCAGCAGTTACACGACACAGGGGGCCGCCTACGAGCAGTACTTC
>TRBJ2-1|NA|TRBV11-2|TRBD1
CASSPWDRGYNEQFF
TGTGCCAGCAGCCCCTGGGACAGGGGCTACAATGAGCAGTTCTTC
>TRBJ2-3|NA|TRBV5-8|NA
CASRTLSAEITDTQYF
TGTGCCAGCCGCACTCTCTCGGCGGAGATCACAGATACGCAGTATTTT
>TRBJ2-2|NA|TRBV5-6|NA
CASSLGGVGLGGTGELFF
TGTGCCAGCAGCTTGGGTGGAGTCGGCCTCGGAGGCACCGGGGAGCTGTTTTTT
>TRBJ2-7|NA|TRBV4-2|TRBD2
CASSQEGTSGSYEQYF
TGTGCCAGCAGCCAAGAAGGGACTAGCGGATCCTACGAGCAGTACTTC
>TRBJ2-3|NA|TRBV29-1|TRBD2
CSVGGGRTDTQYF
TGCAGTGTCGGGGGGGGGCGCACAGATACGCAGTATTTT
>TRBJ2-5|NA|TRBV5-1|NA
CASSLGYGGGSETQYF
TGCGCCAGCAGCTTGGGGTATGGAGGGGGCTCGGAGACCCAGTACTTC
>TRBJ2-3|NA|TRBV27|TRBD2
CASSSKLAELGDTQYF
TGTGCCAGCAGTTCAAAACTAGCGGAGCTAGGCGATACGCAGTATTTT
>TRBJ2-3|NA|TRBV7-9|TRBD2
CASSSSGVVEDTQYF
TGTGCCTCCTCGAGTAGCGGGGTTGTGGAAGATACGCAGTATTTT
>TRBJ1-4|NA|TRBV6-5|NA
CASSYGITGEKLFF
TGTGCCAGCAGTTACGGGATCACAGGTGAAAAACTGTTTTTT
>TRBJ1-6|NA|TRBV5-1|NA
CASSNEANSPLHF
TGCGCCAGCAGCAACGAAGCGAATTCACCCCTCCACTTT
>TRBJ1-2|NA|TRBV29-1|TRBD1
CSVDDPGGVLGYTF
TGCAGCGTTGATGACCCAGGGGGCGTTCTTGGCTACACCTTC
>TRBJ2-3|NA|TRBV18|TRBD2
CASSPPSGGPPDTQYF
TGTGCCAGCTCACCACCTAGCGGGGGGCCGCCAGATACGCAGTATTTT
>TRBJ2-1|NA|TRBV9|NA
CASSVVSGVGTNNEQFF
TGTGCCAGCAGCGTCGTCTCAGGGGTGGGTACAAACAATGAGCAGTTCTTC
>TRBJ1-1|NA|TRBV5-4|NA
CASSFIQGAVGTFF
TGTGCCAGCAGCTTCATCCAAGGGGCGGTCGGAACTTTCTTT
>TRBJ1-2|NA|TRBV4-3|TRBD1
CASSPNRGFTYGYTF
TGCGCCAGCAGCCCAAACAGGGGATTTACATATGGCTACACCTTC
>TRBJ2-3|NA|TRBV19|NA
CASSTSGGTDTQYF
TGTGCCAGTAGTACTTCGGGTGGCACAGATACGCAGTATTTT
>TRBJ2-7|NA|TRBV18|TRBD1
CASSPTSGTGYHEQYF
TGTGCCAGCTCACCAACGTCGGGGACAGGTTACCACGAGCAGTACTTC
>TRBJ2-1|NA|TRBV27|TRBD1
CASSPTGTGGVYEQFF
TGTGCCAGCAGTCCCACCGGGACAGGGGGTGTGTATGAGCAGTTCTTC
>TRBJ2-5|NA|TRBV7-2|TRBD2
CASSSRRLSGRFGETQYF
TGTGCCAGCAGCTCCCGACGATTGAGCGGGAGATTTGGAGAGACCCAGTACTTC
>TRBJ2-1|NA|TRBV5-3|NA
CARSFMGANEQFF
TGTGCCAGAAGCTTTATGGGGGCTAATGAGCAGTTCTTC
>TRBJ1-2|NA|TRBV6-1|NA
CASRGGGRNYGYTF
TGTGCCAGCAGGGGGGGTGGCAGAAACTATGGCTACACCTTC
>TRBJ1-2|NA|TRBV19|TRBD1
CASTKGGQGPYYGYTF
TGTGCCAGTACTAAAGGGGGACAGGGGCCCTACTATGGCTACACCTTC
>TRBJ2-7|NA|TRBV27|NA
CASSLRTAYEQYF
TGTGCCAGCAGTCTAAGGACAGCCTACGAGCAGTACTTC
>TRBJ2-7|NA|TRBV7-9|TRBD2
CASTARAGGYEQYF
TGTGCCAGCACCGCTCGGGCGGGGGGCTACGAGCAGTACTTC
>TRBJ2-7|once|TRBV11-2|NA
CASRPSGTYYEQYF
TGTGCCAGCAGACCTTCCGGGACATATTACGAGCAGTACTTC
>TRBJ2-7|NA|TRBV6-1|TRBD1
CASSRDRDSVEQYF
TGTGCCAGCAGTCGGGACAGGGATTCGGTCGAGCAGTACTTC
>TRBJ1-1|once|TRBV18|NA
CASSPTEVGDTEAFF
TGTGCCAGCTCACCAACGGAAGTCGGGGATACTGAAGCTTTCTTT
>TRBJ2-7|NA|TRBV18|NA
CASSWDTYEQYF
TGTGCCAGCTCATGGGACACCTACGAGCAGTACTTC
>TRBJ2-7|NA|TRBV18|TRBD2
CASSKGTSGGNQYEQYF
TGTGCCAGCTCAAAAGGGACTAGCGGGGGGAACCAATACGAGCAGTACTTC
>TRBJ2-7|few|TRBV19|TRBD1
CASRTGVDEQYF
TGTGCCAGTAGGACAGGGGTCGACGAGCAGTACTTC
>TRBJ1-2|NA|TRBV6-5|TRBD1
CASSLTGTVYGYTF
TGTGCCAGCAGTTTAACCGGGACAGTTTATGGCTACACCTTC
>TRBJ2-7|NA|TRBV7-2|TRBD1
CASSPGGRGRHEQYF
TGTGCCAGCAGCCCTGGAGGCAGGGGGCGCCACGAGCAGTACTTC
>TRBJ2-2|NA|TRBV5-1|NA
CASSPVVNTGELFF
TGCGCCAGCAGCCCAGTGGTAAACACCGGGGAGCTGTTTTTT
>TRBJ2-5|NA|TRBV18|NA
CASSPTRTIETQYF
TGTGCCAGCTCGCCAACACGTACTATAGAGACCCAGTACTTC
>TRBJ1-5|few|TRBV7-9|NA
CASSLVEDQPQHF
TGTGCCAGCAGCTTAGTAGAAGATCAGCCCCAGCATTTT
>TRBJ2-1|NA|TRBV7-9|NA
CASDTRMHGEQFF
TGTGCCAGTGACACACGAATGCACGGCGAGCAGTTCTTC
>TRBJ2-3|NA|TRBV5-4|NA
CASSRGGAALNTDTQYF
TGTGCCAGCAGTAGAGGGGGGGCAGCCCTAAACACAGATACGCAGTATTTT
>TRBJ1-2|NA|TRBV7-8|TRBD1
CASSPGQGTGYTF
TGTGCCAGCAGCCCCGGACAGGGTACCGGCTACACCTTC